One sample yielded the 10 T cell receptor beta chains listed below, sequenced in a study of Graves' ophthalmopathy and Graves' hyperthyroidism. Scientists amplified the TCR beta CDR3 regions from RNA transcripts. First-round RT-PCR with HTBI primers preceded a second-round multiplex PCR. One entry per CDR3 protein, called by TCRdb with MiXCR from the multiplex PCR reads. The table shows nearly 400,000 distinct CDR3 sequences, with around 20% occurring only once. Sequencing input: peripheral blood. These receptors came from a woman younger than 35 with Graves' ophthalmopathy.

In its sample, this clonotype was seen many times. CDR3: CASSYRGESPLHF. The CDR3 region has the DNA TGTGCCAGCAGTTACAGGGGGGAATCACCCCTCCACTTT. This sequence joins TRBV6-5 and TRBJ1-6, with D perhaps matching TRBD1 (6 bases). V was trimmed by 2 bases and J by 10 bases, leaving 9 bases between them. This CDR3 has 13 amino acids. Germline V CDR1 and CDR2: MNHEY, SVGAGI.

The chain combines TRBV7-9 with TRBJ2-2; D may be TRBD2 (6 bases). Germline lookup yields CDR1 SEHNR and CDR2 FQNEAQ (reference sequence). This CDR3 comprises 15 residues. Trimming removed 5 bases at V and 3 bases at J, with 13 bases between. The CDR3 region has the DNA TGTGCCAGCAGCAGGAGGGGTATGCACACCGGGGAGCTGTTTTTT. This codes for CASSRRGMHTGELFF.

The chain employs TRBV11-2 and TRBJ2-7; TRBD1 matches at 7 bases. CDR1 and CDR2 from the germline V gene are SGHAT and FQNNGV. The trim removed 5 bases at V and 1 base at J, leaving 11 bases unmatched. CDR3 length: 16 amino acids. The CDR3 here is CASSESRQGNSYEQYF. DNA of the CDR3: TGTGCCAGCAGCGAAAGTAGACAGGGAAATTCCTACGAGCAGTACTTC.

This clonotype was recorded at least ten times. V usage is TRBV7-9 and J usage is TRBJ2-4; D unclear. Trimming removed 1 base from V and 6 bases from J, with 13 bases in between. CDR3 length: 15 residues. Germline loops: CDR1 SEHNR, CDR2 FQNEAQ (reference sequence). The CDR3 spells CASSLEGGSRNIQYF. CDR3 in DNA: TGTGCCAGCAGCTTAGAGGGCGGCAGCAGAAACATTCAGTACTTC.

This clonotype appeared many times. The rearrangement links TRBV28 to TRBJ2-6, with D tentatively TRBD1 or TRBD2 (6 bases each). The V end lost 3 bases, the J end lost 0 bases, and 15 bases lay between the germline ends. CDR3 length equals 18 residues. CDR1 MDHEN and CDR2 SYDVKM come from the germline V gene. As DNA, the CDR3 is TGTGCCAGCAGTTTCCCCCGGGGGCTCCACTCTGGGGCCAACGTCCTGACTTTC. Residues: CASSFPRGLHSGANVLTF. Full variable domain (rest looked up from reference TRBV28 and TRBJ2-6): DVKVTQSSRYLVKRTGEKVFLECVQDMDHENMFWYRQDPGLGLRLIYFSYDVKMKEKGDIPEGYSVSREKKERFSLILESASTNQTSMYLCASSFPRGLHSGANVLTFGAGSRLTVL.

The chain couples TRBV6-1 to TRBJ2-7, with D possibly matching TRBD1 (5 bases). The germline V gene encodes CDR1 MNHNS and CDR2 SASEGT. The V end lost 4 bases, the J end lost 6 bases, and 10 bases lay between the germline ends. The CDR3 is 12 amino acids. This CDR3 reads CASSVAGIEQYF. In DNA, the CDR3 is TGTGCCAGCAGTGTCGCAGGGATCGAGCAGTACTTC.

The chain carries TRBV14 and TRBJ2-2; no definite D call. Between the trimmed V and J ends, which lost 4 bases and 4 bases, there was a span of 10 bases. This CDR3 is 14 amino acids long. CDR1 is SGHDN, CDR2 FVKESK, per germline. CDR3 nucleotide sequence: TGTGCCAGCAGCCCACCCACAGTCACCGGGGAGCTGTTTTTT. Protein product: CASSPPTVTGELFF.

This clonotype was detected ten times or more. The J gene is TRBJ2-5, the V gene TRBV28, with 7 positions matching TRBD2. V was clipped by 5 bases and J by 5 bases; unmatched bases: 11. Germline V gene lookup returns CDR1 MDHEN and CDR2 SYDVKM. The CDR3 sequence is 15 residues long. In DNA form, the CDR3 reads TGTGCCAGCAGTCCCGGGGGAGGGCTTCGGGAGACCCAGTACTTC. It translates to CASSPGGGLRETQYF.

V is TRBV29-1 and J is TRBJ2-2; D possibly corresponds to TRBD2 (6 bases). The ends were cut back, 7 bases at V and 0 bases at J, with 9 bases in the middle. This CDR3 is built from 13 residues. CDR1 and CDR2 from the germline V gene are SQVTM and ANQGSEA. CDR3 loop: CSGGTPNTGELFF. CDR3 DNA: TGCAGCGGCGGGACGCCGAACACCGGGGAGCTGTTTTTT.

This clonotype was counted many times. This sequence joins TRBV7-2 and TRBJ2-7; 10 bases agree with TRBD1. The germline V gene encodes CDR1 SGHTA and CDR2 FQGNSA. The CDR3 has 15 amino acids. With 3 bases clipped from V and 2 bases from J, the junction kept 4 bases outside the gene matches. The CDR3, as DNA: TGTGCCAGCAGCTTCACGGGACAGGGGCCCTACGAGCAGTACTTC. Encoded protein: CASSFTGQGPYEQYF.